Presented here are 3 T cell receptor beta chains from one specimen sequenced in a study of shared T cell receptors in the human thymus. The method was immunoSEQ multiplex PCR; TCRdb's version includes in-frame clones alone and lacks a portion of them. The sample has some 640,000 clones; more than 75% are singletons. The data were also submitted as part of a second study, on human thymus T cells.

The sequencing input was thymocytes. All receptors come from a boy younger than two with a congenital heart defect.

The chain links TRBV4-3 to TRBJ2-1, with 11 positions matching TRBD2. CDR1 LGHNA and CDR2 YSLEER come from the germline V gene. Trimming took 1 base from V and 7 from J; bases not matched to a gene: 9. The length of the CDR3 is 17 residues. The CDR3 region has the DNA TGCGCCAGCAGCCAAGGGTTACTAGCGGGGGTCCGGAATGAGCAGTTCTTC. It translates to CASSQGLLAGVRNEQFF.

Notes on this clone: The sample has other DNA sequences that encode this CDR3 too. V usage is TRBV28 and J usage is TRBJ2-1; 8 bases are shared with TRBD2. V gave up 6 bases and J gave up 0 bases; unmatched junction bases: 4. Germline loops: CDR1 MDHEN, CDR2 SYDVKM. CDR3 length equals 15 residues. The CDR3 region has the DNA TGTGCCAGCAGCCCCGGGACTAGCTCCTACAATGAGCAGTTCTTC. Translating gives CASSPGTSSYNEQFF.

The chain combines TRBV29-1 with TRBJ1-4, with 7 bases aligning to TRBD1. CDR3 length: 13 amino acids. The germline V gene has CDR1 SQVTM and CDR2 ANQGSEA. V lost 6 bases and J lost 4; bases outside the gene matches: 5. CDR3 nucleotide sequence: TGCAGCGTCTCGGGACAGCATAATGAAAAACTGTTTTTT. It codes for CSVSGQHNEKLFF.